The rows below give T cell receptor beta chains drawn from one sample of a study of blood T cell repertoires in COVID-19. Using immunoSEQ multiplex PCR, the repertoire was profiled, and TCRdb retains in-frame clones only, with some absent. The data show some 25,000 clones, about 92% seen once. Sequenced sample: peripheral blood. These receptors all stem from a man aged 65 to 85 with active COVID-19. CDR3s include the opening cysteine and the closing phenylalanine or tryptophan. D genes are given only for firm matches. Clone size is given for some rows only: seen once, a few or many times, or a class if the clone is expanded.

DNA	CDR3	size	D	J	V
TGTGCCAGCAGCTCGGGACTAGCGGGAGGGTCCGGGGAGCTGTTTTTT	CASSSGLAGGSGELFF	NA	TRBD2	TRBJ2-2	TRBV7-2
TGTGCCAGCTCACCGTCCCACGGTAGCAATCAGCCCCAGCATTTT	CASSPSHGSNQPQHF	NA	NA	TRBJ1-5	TRBV18
TGTGCCAGCAGCCAAGGGCATTACAGGGCGGTGAATGAGCAGTTCTTC	CASSQGHYRAVNEQFF	NA	NA	TRBJ2-1	TRBV3-1/TRBV3-2
TGTGCCAGCAGCCCGACGACTAAACAAGAGACCCAGTACTTC	CASSPTTKQETQYF	NA	NA	TRBJ2-5	TRBV7-9
TGTGCCAGCAGCGTAGGTGGGAGGGCCACTTACAATGAGCAGTTCTTC	CASSVGGRATYNEQFF	NA	TRBD2	TRBJ2-1	TRBV13
TGTGCCAGCAGCCCGGGACTTAAAGAGACCCAGTACTTC	CASSPGLKETQYF	NA	NA	TRBJ2-5	TRBV7-3
TGTGCCAGCAGCTTGGACCCCGGGAGGGCCGTCACCGGGGAGCTGTTTTTT	CASSLDPGRAVTGELFF	NA	TRBD2	TRBJ2-2	TRBV5-4
TGTGCCAGCAGCTTGGGGACTAGCGGGGGATCCACAGATACGCAGTATTTT	CASSLGTSGGSTDTQYF	NA	TRBD2	TRBJ2-3	TRBV7-2
TGTGCCAGCAGCTTGGAAGGGGTGAGGTCCTACAATGAGCAGTTCTTC	CASSLEGVRSYNEQFF	NA	NA	TRBJ2-1	TRBV5-6
TGTGCCAGCAGCTTAAGGGGTGCCGGCTACGAGCAGTACTTC	CASSLRGAGYEQYF	NA	NA	TRBJ2-7	TRBV11-2
TGTGCCAGCAGCCCGCGACAGGGGGCATACAATGAGCAGTTCTTC	CASSPRQGAYNEQFF	NA	TRBD1	TRBJ2-1	TRBV11-1
TGTGCCTGGACCCCCCCGGGGGCAGGGGGTAACTATGGCTACACCTTC	CAWTPPGAGGNYGYTF	NA	TRBD1	TRBJ1-2	TRBV30
TGTGCCAGCAGTCGTCGGAGCGGGGGGTCCGAGCAGTACTTC	CASSRRSGGSEQYF	NA	TRBD2	TRBJ2-7	TRBV6-2/TRBV6-3
TGTGCCAGCAGGAGTCTGGCTAGCCTCCAGAGCGAGCAGTACTTC	CASRSLASLQSEQYF	NA	NA	TRBJ2-7	TRBV27
TGCGCCAGCAGCTTGGCCCAGGGGCAGAGAGAGACCCAGTACTTC	CASSLAQGQRETQYF	NA	NA	TRBJ2-5	TRBV5-1
TGTGCCAGCAGCCCGACAGGGTTACAGCCCCAGCATTTT	CASSPTGLQPQHF	NA	TRBD1	TRBJ1-5	TRBV7-2
TGTGCCAGCAGTGGACAGGGGCCCTACGAGCAGTACTTC	CASSGQGPYEQYF	NA	TRBD1	TRBJ2-7	TRBV12-3/TRBV12-4
TGTGCCAGCTCACTTGGAGGACTAGCGGGAGGAGGGCGTGAGACCCAGTACTTC	CASSLGGLAGGGRETQYF	NA	TRBD2	TRBJ2-5	TRBV18
TGTGCCTGGAGTCGTAGGGAGCCCCCCTACGAGCAGTACTTC	CAWSRREPPYEQYF	NA	NA	TRBJ2-7	TRBV30
TGTGCCACCAGCAGGGGAAAACAGGGGGCAGCGGGTGAGCAGTTCTTC	CATSRGKQGAAGEQFF	NA	TRBD1	TRBJ2-1	TRBV15
TGTGCCAGCAGCTTTCCGTGGGACAGGGAGGGGGAGCAGTACTTC	CASSFPWDREGEQYF	NA	TRBD1	TRBJ2-7	TRBV11-2
TGTGCCAGCAGCTTGAGCCAGGGGGCTTTCTCCTCTGGGGCCAACGTCCTGACTTTC	CASSLSQGAFSSGANVLTF	NA	TRBD1	TRBJ2-6	TRBV5-4
TGTGCCAGCAGTTACGGGGGCAGGGCAAAGCAGTTCTTC	CASSYGGRAKQFF	once	NA	TRBJ2-1	TRBV6-6
TGTGCCAGCAGGAGGGGGCCGGGCACCGGGGAGCTGTTTTTT	CASRRGPGTGELFF	NA	TRBD1	TRBJ2-2	TRBV7-2
TGCAGTGCCTTGGGGGGGGTTTCGGCTTTCTTT	CSALGGVSAFF	NA	NA	TRBJ1-1	TRBV20-1
TGTGCCAGCAGCTTATTGGAGCGGGAGCCCCGGGGGGAGCTGTTTTTT	CASSLLEREPRGELFF	NA	TRBD2	TRBJ2-2	TRBV7-9
TGTGCCAGCCACACAGACAGCTCCTACAATGAGCAGTTCTTC	CASHTDSSYNEQFF	NA	NA	TRBJ2-1	TRBV2
TGTGCCAGCAGCCCGGACAGGGGGAGGTGGCGGGAGGAGACCTACGAGCAGTACTTC	CASSPDRGRWREETYEQYF	NA	TRBD1	TRBJ2-7	TRBV7-2